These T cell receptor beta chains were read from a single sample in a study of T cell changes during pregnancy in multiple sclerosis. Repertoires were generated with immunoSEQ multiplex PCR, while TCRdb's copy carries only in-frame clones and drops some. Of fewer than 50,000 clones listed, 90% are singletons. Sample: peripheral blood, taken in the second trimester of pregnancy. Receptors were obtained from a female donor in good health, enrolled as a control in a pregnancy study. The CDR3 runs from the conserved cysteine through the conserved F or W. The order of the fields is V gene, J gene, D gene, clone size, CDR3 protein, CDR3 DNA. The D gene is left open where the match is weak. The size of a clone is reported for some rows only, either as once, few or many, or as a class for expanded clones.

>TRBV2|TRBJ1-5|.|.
CASAGSNQPQHF
TGTGCCAGCGCAGGGAGCAATCAGCCCCAGCATTTT
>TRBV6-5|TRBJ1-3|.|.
CASSYSSRIKGNTIYF
TGTGCCAGCAGTTACTCGAGCCGGATTAAGGGGAACACCATATATTTT
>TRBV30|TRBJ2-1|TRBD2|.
CAWSRADSGGYNEQFF
TGTGCCTGGAGTAGGGCCGACTCGGGGGGCTACAATGAGCAGTTCTTC
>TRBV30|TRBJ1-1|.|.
CALGRGFGTEAFF
TGTGCCTTGGGTAGGGGCTTCGGCACTGAAGCTTTCTTT
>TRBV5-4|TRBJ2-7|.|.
CASASAGQPYEQYF
TGTGCCAGCGCCTCGGCGGGGCAGCCCTACGAGCAGTACTTC
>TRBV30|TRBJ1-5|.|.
CAWSAGNQPQHF
TGTGCCTGGAGTGCGGGGAATCAGCCCCAGCATTTT
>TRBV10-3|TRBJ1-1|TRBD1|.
CAIRTSTGAEAFF
TGTGCCATCAGAACGTCTACAGGGGCTGAAGCTTTCTTT
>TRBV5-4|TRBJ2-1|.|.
CASSLAGLYNEQFF
TGTGCCAGCAGCTTGGCGGGACTCTACAATGAGCAGTTCTTC
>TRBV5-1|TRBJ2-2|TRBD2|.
CASRGREGLTGELFF
TGCGCCAGCAGAGGGAGGGAGGGCCTCACCGGGGAGCTGTTTTTT
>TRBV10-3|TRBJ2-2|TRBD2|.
CAISDGTSDTGELFF
TGTGCCATCAGTGACGGGACTAGCGACACCGGGGAGCTGTTTTTT
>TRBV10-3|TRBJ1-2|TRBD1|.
CAISEGQGAHGYTF
TGTGCCATCAGTGAGGGACAGGGGGCGCATGGCTACACCTTC
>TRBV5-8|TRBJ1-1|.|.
CASSLAGGVNTEAFF
TGTGCCAGCAGCTTGGCCGGCGGAGTGAACACTGAAGCTTTCTTT
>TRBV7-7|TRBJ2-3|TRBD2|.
CASSSRTSGSSSTDTQYF
TGTGCTAGCAGCTCGCGGACTAGCGGGAGCTCTAGCACAGATACGCAGTATTTT
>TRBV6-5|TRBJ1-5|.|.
CASSYSPTYQPQHF
TGTGCCAGCAGTTACTCCCCCACATATCAGCCCCAGCATTTT
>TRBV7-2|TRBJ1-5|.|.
CASSAIGDPSGNQPQHF
TGTGCCAGCAGCGCTATCGGTGACCCAAGCGGGAATCAGCCCCAGCATTTT
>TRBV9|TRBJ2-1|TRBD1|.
CASSFQGQDKRNEQFF
TGTGCCAGCAGCTTCCAGGGACAGGACAAAAGGAATGAGCAGTTCTTC
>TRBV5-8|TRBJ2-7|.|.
CASSQGHLTSYEQYF
TGTGCCAGCAGCCAGGGGCATCTAACATCCTACGAGCAGTACTTC
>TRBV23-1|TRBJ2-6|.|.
CASSQSPRTEVSGANVLTF
TGCGCCAGCAGTCAATCTCCTCGGACGGAGGTCTCTGGGGCCAACGTCCTGACTTTC
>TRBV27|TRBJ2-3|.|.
CASSLNRGASDTQYF
TGTGCCAGCAGTTTAAACCGGGGTGCTTCAGATACGCAGTATTTT
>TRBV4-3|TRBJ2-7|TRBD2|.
CASSQGRGGEQYF
TGCGCCAGCAGCCAAGGTCGGGGGGGCGAGCAGTACTTC
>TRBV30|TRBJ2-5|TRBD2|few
CAWRGLAGGGSVTQYF
TGTGCCTGGAGAGGACTAGCGGGAGGTGGGTCGGTGACCCAGTACTTC
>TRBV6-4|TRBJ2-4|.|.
CARSRVAKNIQYF
TGTGCCAGGTCCAGGGTGGCCAAAAACATTCAGTACTTC
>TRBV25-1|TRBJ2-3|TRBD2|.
CASRRSGGADTQYF
TGTGCCAGCAGACGGTCGGGGGGGGCAGATACGCAGTATTTT
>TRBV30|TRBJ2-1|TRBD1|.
CAWRTGGPYNEQFF
TGTGCCTGGAGGACAGGGGGCCCCTACAATGAGCAGTTCTTC
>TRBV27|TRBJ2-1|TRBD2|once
CASSALAGGPRYNEQFF
TGTGCCAGCAGTGCCCTAGCGGGAGGCCCTCGCTACAATGAGCAGTTCTTC
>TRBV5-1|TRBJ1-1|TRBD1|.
CASSADRGLNTEAFF
TGCGCCAGCAGCGCGGACAGGGGACTGAACACTGAAGCTTTCTTT
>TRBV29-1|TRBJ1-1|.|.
CSVKGGGITEAFF
TGCAGCGTCAAGGGTGGAGGGATCACTGAAGCTTTCTTT
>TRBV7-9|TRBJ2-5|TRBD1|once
CASSFAGTGETQYF
TGTGCCAGCAGCTTTGCCGGGACAGGAGAGACCCAGTACTTC
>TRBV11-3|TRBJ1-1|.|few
CASSIPRGAPTEAFF
TGTGCCAGCAGCATTCCGCGGGGGGCGCCGACTGAAGCTTTCTTT
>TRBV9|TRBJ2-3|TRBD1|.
CASSVQTGWKVEDTQYF
TGTGCCAGCAGCGTTCAGACAGGGTGGAAGGTGGAGGATACGCAGTATTTT
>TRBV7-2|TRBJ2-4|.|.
CASSLQWPGLAKNIQYF
TGTGCCAGCAGCTTACAATGGCCGGGGTTAGCCAAAAACATTCAGTACTTC
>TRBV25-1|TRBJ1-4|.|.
CASTPTRLNEKLFF
TGTGCCAGCACACCGACAAGGCTTAATGAAAAACTGTTTTTT
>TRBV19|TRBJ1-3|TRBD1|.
CASSPQGVWGNTIYF
TGTGCCAGTAGTCCTCAGGGGGTGTGGGGAAACACCATATATTTT
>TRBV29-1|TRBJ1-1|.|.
CSVEPGETEAFF
TGCAGCGTTGAACCAGGGGAAACTGAAGCTTTCTTT
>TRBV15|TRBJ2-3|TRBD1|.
CATSTMNRGDDTQYF
TGTGCCACCAGCACAATGAACAGGGGGGATGATACGCAGTATTTT
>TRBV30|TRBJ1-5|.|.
CAWSVEPNQPQHF
TGTGCCTGGAGTGTAGAGCCCAATCAGCCCCAGCATTTT
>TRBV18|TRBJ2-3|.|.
CATTTGVTDTQYF
TGTGCCACCACCACCGGGGTAACAGATACGCAGTATTTT
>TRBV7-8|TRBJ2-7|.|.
CASSSRRLATSYEQYF
TGTGCCAGCAGCTCCCGCCGTCTAGCGACCTCCTACGAGCAGTACTTC
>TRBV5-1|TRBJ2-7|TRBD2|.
CASSAWGGNYEQYF
TGCGCCAGCAGCGCGTGGGGGGGGAACTACGAGCAGTACTTC
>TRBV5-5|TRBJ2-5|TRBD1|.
CASSLTGTGGETQYF
TGTGCCAGCAGCTTGACCGGGACAGGGGGAGAGACCCAGTACTTC